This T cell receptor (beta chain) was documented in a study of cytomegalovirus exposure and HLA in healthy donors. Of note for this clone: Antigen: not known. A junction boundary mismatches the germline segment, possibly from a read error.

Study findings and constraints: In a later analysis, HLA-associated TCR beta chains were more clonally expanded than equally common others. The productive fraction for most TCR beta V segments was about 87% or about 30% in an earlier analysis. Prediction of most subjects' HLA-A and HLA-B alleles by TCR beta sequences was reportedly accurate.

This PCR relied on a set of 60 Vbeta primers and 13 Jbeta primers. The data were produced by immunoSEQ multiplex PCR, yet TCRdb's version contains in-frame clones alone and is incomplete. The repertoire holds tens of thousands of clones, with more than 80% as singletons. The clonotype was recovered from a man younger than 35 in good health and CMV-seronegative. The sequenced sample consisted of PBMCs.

The CDR3 region has the DNA TGTGCCAGCAGCGTATCGACAGGGCTTAAGCCAAACTTC. Protein product: CASSVSTGLKPNF. The gene calls are TRBV9 and TRBJ2-5; 7 nucleotides align to TRBD1. The V gene's germline CDR1 is SGDLS and CDR2 YYNGEE. The CDR3 is 13 residues long.